This T cell receptor (beta chain) was documented in a study of blood T cell repertoires in COVID-19. This CDR3 is built from 14 residues. Trimming at V came to 9 bases and at J to 3 bases, leaving 7 bases not matched to a gene. The germline CDR1 and CDR2 sequences are LNHDA and SQIVND (reference sequence). The table came from immunoSEQ multiplex PCR; TCRdb's copy has only in-frame clones and leaves some out. The table includes 350,000 to 400,000 clones, about 90% detected once. The chain is built from TRBV19 and TRBJ1-4; 7 positions match TRBD1. The sample consisted of peripheral blood. This TCR derives from a woman in her 30s with COVID-19, enrolled during active disease. The DNA for the CDR3 is TGTGCCAGCCCCGCGGGACAGCCTAATGAAAAACTGTTTTTT. Translation gives CASPAGQPNEKLFF.